The 11 T cell receptor beta chains listed next were all sequenced from one sample in a study of blood T cell repertoires in COVID-19. Produced via immunoSEQ multiplex PCR; TCRdb's table is partial and in-frame only. There are 300,000 to 400,000 clones in the sample; more than 80% occur only once, and 0.9% to 1.1% lies in the top ten. Sequencing was carried out using PBMCs or T cells enriched from blood (not recorded which). The receptors derive from a man younger than 30 who had recovered from COVID-19.

The chain employs TRBV2 and TRBJ2-7; tentative D call: TRBD1 (6 bases). Germline loops: CDR1 SNHLY, CDR2 FYNNEI. The V gene lost 7 bases and the J gene lost 6 bases, with 16 bases spanning the gap. The CDR3 consists of 13 residues. The CDR3 reads CASNGDQGTEQYF. CDR3 DNA sequence: TGTGCCAGCAATGGTGACCAGGGGACCGAGCAGTACTTC.

The genes are TRBV21-1 and TRBJ2-5; the table's TRBD2 call for D was not verified on the DNA. TRBV21-1 is listed as a pseudogene. The CDR3 covers 15 residues. CDR3 amino acids: CASTGVVRDQETQYF. DNA for the CDR3: TGTGCCAGCACCGGAGTGGTCCGGGACCAAGAGACCCAGTACTTC.

The CDR3 DNA is TGTGCCAGCAGTGAAGGGCCTAGCGGGTACGAGCAGTACTTC. Protein product: CASSEGPSGYEQYF. This sequence joins TRBV6-1 and TRBJ2-7, with TRBD2 matching 8 bases. Trimming removed 1 base from V and 4 bases from J; junction bases left unmatched: 3. The germline V gene encodes CDR1 MNHNS and CDR2 SASEGT. This CDR3 contains 14 residues.

This chain uses TRBV28 with TRBJ1-1; TRBD1 is a possible D gene (5 bases). Trimming cost V 1 base and J 4 bases, with 10 bases left between them. The CDR3 spans 14 residues. Germline loops: CDR1 MDHEN, CDR2 SYDVKM. Here the CDR3 reads CASSLYGGSTEAFF. In DNA, the CDR3 is TGTGCCAGCAGTTTATACGGGGGGAGCACTGAAGCTTTCTTT.

The chain uses TRBV7-9 and TRBJ2-3, with a weak D call TRBD1 (6 bases). Germline CDR1 SEHNR, CDR2 FQNEAQ (reference sequence). Trimming shortened V by 6 bases and J by 6 bases, and 10 bases separated the two germline ends. The CDR3 runs to 12 residues. For the CDR3, the DNA is TGTGCCAGCAGAGGGGGAACGGATACGCAGTATTTT. It encodes CASRGGTDTQYF.

The rearrangement uses TRBV6-4 and TRBJ1-5; D is ambiguous. The germline V gene has CDR1 MRHNA and CDR2 SNTAGT. The V end was cut by 0 bases, the J end by 7 bases, with 10 bases between. This CDR3 is 14 amino acids long. The CDR3 nucleotides are TGTGCCAGCAGTGACTCGAGCTCGGGGCAGCCCCAGCATTTT. The encoded protein is CASSDSSSGQPQHF.

This clone has more than one count but fewer than ten. The CDR3 loop reads CAWNGQDMNQPQHF. The DNA of the CDR3 is TGTGCCTGGAACGGTCAGGACATGAATCAGCCCCAGCATTTT. This chain connects TRBV30 to TRBJ1-5; tentatively, D is TRBD1 (5 bases). Trimming left V 4 bases short and J 4 bases short, with 14 bases between. This CDR3 contains 14 residues. Germline loops: CDR1 GTSNPN, CDR2 SVGIG (reference sequence).

The rearrangement joins TRBV5-4 to TRBJ1-2; TRBD1 agrees at 7 bases. The CDR3 runs to 15 residues. Germline loops: CDR1 SGHNT, CDR2 YYREEE (reference sequence). The ends lost 0 bases at V and 6 bases at J; junction bases unmatched: 8. CDR3 nucleotide sequence: TGTGCCAGCAGCTTGGATTTTACAGGGGTGGATGGCTACACCTTC. It yields the protein CASSLDFTGVDGYTF.

This chain links TRBV24-1 with TRBJ1-2, with 7 nucleotides matching TRBD1. The CDR3 is 14 amino acids. J lost 8 bases, V lost 1 base, and 6 bases had no gene match. CDR1 and CDR2 from the germline V gene are KGHDR and SFDVKD. The CDR3 DNA reads TGTGCCACCAGTGATTTACTGGACAGGCGAGGCTACACCTTC. It specifies CATSDLLDRRGYTF.

The gene calls are TRBV3-1 (or the pseudogene TRBV3-2) and TRBJ2-7; 13 nucleotides match TRBD2. V was clipped by 4 bases and J by 1 base; unmatched bases: 4. The CDR3 has 16 residues. CDR1 is LGHDT and CDR2 is YNNKEL in the germline V gene (reference sequence). CDR3 sequence reads: CASSPQTSGGSYEQYF. The CDR3 DNA is TGTGCCAGCAGCCCTCAGACTAGCGGGGGGTCCTACGAGCAGTACTTC.

The chain links TRBV5-1 to TRBJ2-6; 13 bases fit TRBD2. CDR1 and CDR2 (germline): SGHRS, YFSETQ. J lost 0 bases, V lost 2 bases, and 2 bases had no gene match. This CDR3 spans 18 amino acids. CDR3 bases: TGCGCCAGCAGCTTACGACTAGCGGGGGGCTCTGGGGCCAACGTCCTGACTTTC. As protein: CASSLRLAGGSGANVLTF. The full variable domain, rest sourced from reference TRBV5-1 and TRBJ2-6, is KAGVTQTPRYLIKTRGQQVTLSCSPISGHRSVSWYQQTPGQGLQFLFEYFSETQRNKGNFPGRFSGRQFSNSRSEMNVSTLELGDSALYLCASSLRLAGGSGANVLTFGAGSRLTVL.